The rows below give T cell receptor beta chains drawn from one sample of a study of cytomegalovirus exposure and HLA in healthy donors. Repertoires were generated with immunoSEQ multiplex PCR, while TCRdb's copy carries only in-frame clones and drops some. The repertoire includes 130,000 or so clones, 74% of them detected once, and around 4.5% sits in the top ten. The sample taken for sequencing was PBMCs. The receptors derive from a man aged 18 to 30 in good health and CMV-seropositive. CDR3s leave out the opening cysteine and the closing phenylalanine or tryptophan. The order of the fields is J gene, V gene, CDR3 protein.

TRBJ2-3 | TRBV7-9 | ASIRAPSTDTQY
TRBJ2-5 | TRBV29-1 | SVEGWQGETQY
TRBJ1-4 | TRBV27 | ATRAFSGRATNEKLF
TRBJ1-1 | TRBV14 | ASSQYRVFGTEAF
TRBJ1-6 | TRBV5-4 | ASSLGSGSGDSPLH
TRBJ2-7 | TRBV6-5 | ASSYAGGPTYEQY
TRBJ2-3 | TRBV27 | ASSFEGRSGTDTQY
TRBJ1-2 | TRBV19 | ASREARVSGYT
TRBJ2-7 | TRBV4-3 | ASSLGQGVEQY
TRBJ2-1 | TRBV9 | ASSVGPREIKMGEQF